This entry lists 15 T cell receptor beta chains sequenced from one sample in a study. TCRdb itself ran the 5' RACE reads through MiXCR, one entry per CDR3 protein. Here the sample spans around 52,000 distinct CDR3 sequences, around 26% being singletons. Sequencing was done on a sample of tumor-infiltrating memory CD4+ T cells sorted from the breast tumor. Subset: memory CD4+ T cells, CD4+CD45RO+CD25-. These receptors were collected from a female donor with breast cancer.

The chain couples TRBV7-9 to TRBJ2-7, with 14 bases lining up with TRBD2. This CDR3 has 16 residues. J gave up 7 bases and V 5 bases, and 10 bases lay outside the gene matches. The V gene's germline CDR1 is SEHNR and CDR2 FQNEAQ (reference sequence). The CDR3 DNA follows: TGTGCCAGCAGCCCTCCTGGACTAGCGGGAGGATATGAGCAGTACTTC. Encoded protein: CASSPPGLAGGYEQYF.

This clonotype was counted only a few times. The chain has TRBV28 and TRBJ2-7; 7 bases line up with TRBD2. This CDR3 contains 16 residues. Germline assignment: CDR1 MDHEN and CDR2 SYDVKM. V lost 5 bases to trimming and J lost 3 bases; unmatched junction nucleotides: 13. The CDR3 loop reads CASSPPGVAGLYEQYF. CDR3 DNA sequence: TGTGCCAGCAGTCCCCCGGGGGTAGCGGGTCTCTACGAGCAGTACTTC.

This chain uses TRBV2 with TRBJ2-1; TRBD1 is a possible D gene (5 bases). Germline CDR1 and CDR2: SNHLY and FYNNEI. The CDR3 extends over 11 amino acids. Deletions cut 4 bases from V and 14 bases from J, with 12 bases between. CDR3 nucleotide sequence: TGTGCCAGCAGTGTTGGGGCTTGGGAGTTCTTC. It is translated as CASSVGAWEFF.

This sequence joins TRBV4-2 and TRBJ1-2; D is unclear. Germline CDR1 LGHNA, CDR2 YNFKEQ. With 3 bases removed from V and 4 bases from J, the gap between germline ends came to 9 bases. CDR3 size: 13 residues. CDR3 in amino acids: CASSQVGFYGYTF. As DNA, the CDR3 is TGTGCCAGCAGCCAGGTGGGCTTCTATGGCTACACCTTC.

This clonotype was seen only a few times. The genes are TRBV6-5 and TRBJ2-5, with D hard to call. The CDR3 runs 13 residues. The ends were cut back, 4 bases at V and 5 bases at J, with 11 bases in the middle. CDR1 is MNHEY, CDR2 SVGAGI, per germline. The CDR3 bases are TGTGCCAGCAGTTTAAGGGATGCGGAGACCCAGTACTTC. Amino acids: CASSLRDAETQYF.

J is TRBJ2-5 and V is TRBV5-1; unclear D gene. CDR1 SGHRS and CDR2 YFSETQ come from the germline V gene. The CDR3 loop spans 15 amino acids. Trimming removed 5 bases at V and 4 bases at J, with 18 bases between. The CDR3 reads CASRSVVGIGETQYF. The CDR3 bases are TGCGCCAGCAGGTCCGTGGTGGGAATCGGAGAGACCCAGTACTTC.

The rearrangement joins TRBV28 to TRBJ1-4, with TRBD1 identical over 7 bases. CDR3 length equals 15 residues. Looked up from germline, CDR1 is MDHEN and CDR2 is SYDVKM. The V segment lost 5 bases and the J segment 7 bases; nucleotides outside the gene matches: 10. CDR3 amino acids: CASSGGGDRTEKLFF. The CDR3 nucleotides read TGTGCCAGCAGTGGAGGGGGCGACCGGACTGAAAAACTGTTTTTT.

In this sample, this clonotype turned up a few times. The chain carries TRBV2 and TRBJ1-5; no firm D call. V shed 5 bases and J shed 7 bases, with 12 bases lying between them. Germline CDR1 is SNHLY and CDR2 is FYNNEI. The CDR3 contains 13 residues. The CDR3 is CASSPTFQQPQHF. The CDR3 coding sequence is TGTGCCAGCAGTCCCACGTTCCAACAGCCCCAGCATTTT.

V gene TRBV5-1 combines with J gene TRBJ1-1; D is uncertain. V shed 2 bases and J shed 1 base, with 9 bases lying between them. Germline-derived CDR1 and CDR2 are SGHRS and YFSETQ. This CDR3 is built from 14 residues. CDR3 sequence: CASSLDNWNTEAFF. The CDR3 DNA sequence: TGCGCCAGCAGCTTAGACAATTGGAACACTGAAGCTTTCTTT. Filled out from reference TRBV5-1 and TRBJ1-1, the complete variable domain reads KAGVTQTPRYLIKTRGQQVTLSCSPISGHRSVSWYQQTPGQGLQFLFEYFSETQRNKGNFPGRFSGRQFSNSRSEMNVSTLELGDSALYLCASSLDNWNTEAFFGQGTRLTVV.

The CDR3 DNA is TGTGCCAGCAGCTTAACCCGACAGGTCCTCGGAGATTCACCCCTCCACTTT. It codes for CASSLTRQVLGDSPLHF. This chain links TRBV7-2 with TRBJ1-6; D possibly corresponds to TRBD1 (6 bases). The CDR3 covers 17 residues. Trimming took off 2 bases at V and 8 bases at J, with 19 bases between the two ends. Germline-derived CDR1 and CDR2 are SGHTA and FQGNSA.

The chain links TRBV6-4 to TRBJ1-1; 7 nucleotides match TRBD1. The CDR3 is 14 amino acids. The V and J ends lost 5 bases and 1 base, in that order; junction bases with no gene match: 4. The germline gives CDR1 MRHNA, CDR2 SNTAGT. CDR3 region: CASSRDRENTEAFF. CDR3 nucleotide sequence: TGTGCCAGCAGTCGTGACAGGGAGAACACTGAAGCTTTCTTT.

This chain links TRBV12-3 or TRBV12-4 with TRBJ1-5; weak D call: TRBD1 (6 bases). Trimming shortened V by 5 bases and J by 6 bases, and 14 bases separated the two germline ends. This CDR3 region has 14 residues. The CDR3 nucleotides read TGTGCCAGCAGTGTGACAGGCCCTAGTCAGCCCCAGCATTTT. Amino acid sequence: CASSVTGPSQPQHF.

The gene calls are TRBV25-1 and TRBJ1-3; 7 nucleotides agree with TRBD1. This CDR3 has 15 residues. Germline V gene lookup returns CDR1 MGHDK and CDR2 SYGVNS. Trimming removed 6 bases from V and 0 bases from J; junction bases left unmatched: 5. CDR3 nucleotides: TGTGCCAGCAGCGCTCCAGGGGGCTCTGGAAACACCATATATTTT. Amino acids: CASSAPGGSGNTIYF.

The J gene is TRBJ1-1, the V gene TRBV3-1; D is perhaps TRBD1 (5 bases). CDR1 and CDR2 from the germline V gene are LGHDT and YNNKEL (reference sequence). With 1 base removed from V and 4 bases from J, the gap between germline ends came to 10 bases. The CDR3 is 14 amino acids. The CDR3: CASSQGGGTTEAFF. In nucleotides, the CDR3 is TGTGCCAGCAGCCAAGGGGGGGGGACCACTGAAGCTTTCTTT.

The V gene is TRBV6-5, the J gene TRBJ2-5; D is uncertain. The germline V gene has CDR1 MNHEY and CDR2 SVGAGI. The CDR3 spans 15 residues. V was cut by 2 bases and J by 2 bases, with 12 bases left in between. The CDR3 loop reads CASSYRGWIQETQYF. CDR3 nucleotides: TGTGCCAGCAGTTACAGAGGTTGGATTCAAGAGACCCAGTACTTC.